The clone carrying this T cell receptor (beta chain) was recorded at least ten times. Its antigen is not identified. As TCR cDNA was made by 5'RACE template switching, a universal primer site and UMIs were added. TCRdb reprocessed the 5' RACE reads with MiXCR, giving one entry per CDR3 protein. Of approximately 250,000 distinct CDR3 sequences in the sample, about 3.5% were seen once. This sample was taken from a study of T cells after yellow fever vaccination. The V gene's germline CDR1 is SGHVS and CDR2 FNYEAQ. This CDR3 has 17 residues. Trimming stripped 2 bases from V and 16 bases from J, with 27 bases between. Study-wide findings and caveats: Boosting was followed by the reappearance of most primary-vaccination clones (roughly 95% CD4, 85% to 90% CD8). Researchers cautioned that FACS-sorted repertoires could harbor abundant clonotypes contaminating from the bulk population. It was the secondary response that reached its peak faster, day 5 versus 15, but it was weaker.

The TCR sequence derives from a young man who received the YFV17D yellow fever vaccine. The sequencing used PBMCs, collected 15 days after the yellow fever booster vaccination. The chain links TRBV7-6 to TRBJ1-6, with a possible D match to TRBD1 (6 bases). CDR3 loop: CASSLLSQTGTLGLLHF. The CDR3 DNA reads as TGTGCCAGCAGCTTACTCTCCCAAACAGGGACCCTAGGACTTCTCCACTTT.